Below, one TCR beta chain is given with its context. The data belong to a study of blood T cells in healthy people across ages. The CDR3 runs to 12 residues. CDR1 is SEHNR and CDR2 is FQNEAQ in the germline V gene (reference sequence). Between the trimmed V and J ends, which lost 5 bases and 13 bases, there was a span of 17 bases. Using a J-beta primer mix together with a sample-barcoded 5' primer, a second PCR was run for about 6 to 11 cycles. A single record per CDR3 protein comes from TCRdb applying MiXCR to the 5' RACE reads. The sample holds 800,000 to 1,300,000 distinct CDR3 sequences; under 30% are singletons and the top ten take around 0.75%. This sample also appeared in a second study, on T cells of mothers and their children. That paper adds: Relative to unrelated pairs, biologically related mother-child dyads exhibited marginally greater, non-significant overlap.

This sequence joins TRBV7-9 and TRBJ2-5; D assignment may be TRBD1 or TRBD2 (5 bases each). Input material: blood. The TCR comes from a girl aged 2 to 10 in good health. The CDR3 spells CASSPTAAGRYF. DNA of the CDR3: TGTGCCAGCAGCCCAACTGCGGCAGGGAGGTACTTC.